The 31 T cell receptor beta chains presented below share a single source sample, sequenced in a study of cytomegalovirus exposure and HLA in healthy donors. TCRdb keeps only in-frame clones here, not all; method: immunoSEQ multiplex PCR. The profile covers tens of thousands of clones, with around 90% appearing a single time and 3.5% to 4% taken by the ten largest. The sample was PBMCs. These receptors were obtained from a woman younger than 30 in good health and CMV-seropositive.

This clone has only one observation. J is TRBJ2-1 and V is TRBV7-9; D is perhaps TRBD1 (5 bases). The CDR3 runs to 15 residues. Germline CDR1 and CDR2: SEHNR and FQNEAQ (reference sequence). Deletions cut 6 bases from V and 0 bases from J, with 12 bases between. The CDR3 protein is CASSPTGRSYNEQFF. For the CDR3, the DNA is TGTGCCAGCAGTCCTACAGGACGCTCCTACAATGAGCAGTTCTTC.

The chain is built from TRBV10-1 and TRBJ2-7; TRBD2 matches 12 bases. This CDR3 region has 17 residues. V was pared by 2 bases and J by 2 bases, with 7 bases of the junction left unmatched. Germline V gene sequence: CDR1 WNHNN, CDR2 SYGVQD (reference sequence). CDR3 sequence (DNA): TGCGCCAGCAGTGAGAAGAGGGCTAGCGGGAGGGCCTACGAGCAGTACTTC. This gives the protein CASSEKRASGRAYEQYF.

The chain is built from TRBV29-1 and TRBJ2-7; D gene unclear. V was shortened by 0 bases and J by 3 bases, with 9 bases between the two germline ends. This CDR3 is 13 amino acids long. CDR1 is SQVTM and CDR2 is ANQGSEA in the germline V gene. CDR3 bases: TGCAGCGTTGAAGATGCGGCCGTCTACGAGCAGTACTTC. Protein product: CSVEDAAVYEQYF.

Only a few counts were recorded for this clone. The chain uses TRBV30 and TRBJ1-1; no firm D call. Germline CDR1 is GTSNPN and CDR2 is SVGIG (reference sequence). This CDR3 comprises 13 residues. V lost 3 bases to trimming and J lost 4 bases, with 12 bases between them. DNA for the CDR3: TGTGCCTGGAGAAACGGGGATTTCACTGAAGCTTTCTTT. Translated, it gives CAWRNGDFTEAFF.

The chain has TRBV29-1 and TRBJ1-1; no definite D call. The CDR3 covers 12 residues. V was cut by 6 bases and J by 1 base, with 9 bases left in between. The germline V gene encodes CDR1 SQVTM and CDR2 ANQGSEA. CDR3 sequence: CSVSGWNTEAFF. The CDR3 DNA is TGCAGCGTATCAGGATGGAACACTGAAGCTTTCTTT.

CDR3 protein: CASSEDWDTGELFF. CDR3 bases: TGTGCCAGCAGTGAGGACTGGGACACCGGGGAGCTGTTTTTT. The chain employs TRBV6-4 and TRBJ2-2; a possible D gene is TRBD2 (5 bases). CDR3 length: 14 amino acids. CDR1 and CDR2 from the germline V gene are MRHNA and SNTAGT. V was pared by 3 bases and J by 3 bases, with 8 bases between.

The rearrangement uses TRBV11-2 and TRBJ2-7; 9 bases are shared with TRBD2. There are 15 residues in the CDR3. The ends lost 6 bases at V and 3 bases at J; junction bases unmatched: 9. Looked up from germline, CDR1 is SGHAT and CDR2 is FQNNGV. For the CDR3, the DNA is TGTGCCAGCAGGGGGGTGCTAGCGGGGAACTACGAGCAGTACTTC. Translating gives CASRGVLAGNYEQYF.

J is TRBJ1-1 and V is TRBV15, with TRBD1 as a possible D gene (6 bases). The CDR3 consists of 15 residues. The germline V gene has CDR1 LNHNV and CDR2 YYDKDF (reference sequence). V lost 3 bases and J lost 3, with 14 bases in between. CDR3 region: CATSRAGDGDTEAFF. DNA of the CDR3: TGTGCCACCAGCAGGGCAGGGGATGGGGACACTGAAGCTTTCTTT.

The CDR3, as DNA: TGTGCCATCAGCCCAACAGGGGCATACTACGAGCAGTACTTC. Amino acid sequence: CAISPTGAYYEQYF. This chain connects TRBV10-3 to TRBJ2-7; 7 bases map to TRBD1. V shed 6 bases and J 3 bases; nucleotides not matched to a gene: 8. Germline lookup yields CDR1 ENHRY and CDR2 SYGVKD. This CDR3 has 14 residues.

The V call is TRBV6-5, the J call TRBJ2-5; TRBD2 is a possible D gene (7 bases). V lost 4 bases, J lost 4 bases, and 10 bases lay in between. This CDR3 is 13 amino acids long. Germline V gene data show CDR1 as MNHEY and CDR2 as SVGAGI. The CDR3 protein is CASSWGGPETQYF. CDR3 nucleotide sequence: TGTGCCAGCAGTTGGGGGGGCCCAGAGACCCAGTACTTC.

The genes are TRBV4-3 and TRBJ1-5; 8 nucleotides align to TRBD1. Germline CDR1 and CDR2: LGHNA and YSLEER. The CDR3 totals 15 residues. The J segment lost 6 bases and the V segment lost 0 bases, leaving 4 bases of the junction unmatched. CDR3 protein: CASSQDPGGLQPQHF. The CDR3 bases are TGCGCCAGCAGCCAAGATCCAGGGGGCCTTCAGCCCCAGCATTTT.

The chain carries TRBV28 and TRBJ2-1; tentatively, D is TRBD2 (6 bases). This CDR3 has 14 residues. CDR1 is MDHEN, CDR2 SYDVKM, per germline. Trimming left V 3 bases short and J 2 bases short, with 8 bases between. Here the CDR3 reads CASSLRDAYNEQFF. The CDR3 bases are TGTGCCAGCAGTTTGCGGGACGCCTACAATGAGCAGTTCTTC.

V usage is TRBV30 and J usage is TRBJ1-5; 7 bases map to TRBD1. Germline V lookup: CDR1 GTSNPN, CDR2 SVGIG (reference sequence). This CDR3 is 14 amino acids long. J gave up 5 bases and V 5 bases, and 9 bases lay outside the gene matches. The CDR3 DNA reads as TGTGCCTGGGCCTCCGGGACAGAGCATCAGCCCCAGCATTTT. Translated: CAWASGTEHQPQHF.

The CDR3 spells CATGGDRLNEQFF. In DNA form, the CDR3 reads TGTGCAACCGGAGGGGACAGACTCAATGAGCAGTTCTTC. The J gene is TRBJ2-1, the V gene TRBV5-4, with TRBD1 as a possible D gene (7 bases). The CDR3 runs 13 residues. From germline, CDR1 is SGHNT and CDR2 YYREEE (reference sequence).

The rearrangement uses TRBV4-1 and TRBJ1-2, with D uncertain. The CDR3 is made up of 19 amino acids. Germline CDR1 reads MGHRA; CDR2 reads YSYEKL. Trimming took 1 base from V and 1 from J, leaving 22 bases between them. The CDR3 is CASSQAPIHDATHNYGYTF. CDR3 sequence (DNA): TGCGCCAGCAGCCAAGCCCCCATCCACGACGCGACTCATAACTATGGCTACACCTTC.

The J gene is TRBJ2-3, the V gene TRBV7-9; TRBD2 aligns across 10 bases. This CDR3 region has 17 residues. Germline V gene lookup returns CDR1 SEHNR and CDR2 FQNEAQ (reference sequence). Germline trimming cut 1 base from V and 7 bases from J; bases unmatched to any gene: 11. CDR3 residues: CASSLGGRAGGRHTQYF. The CDR3 region has the DNA TGTGCCAGCAGCTTAGGAGGGCGAGCGGGGGGGCGTCATACGCAGTATTTT.

This rearrangement joins TRBV7-2 to TRBJ2-3; 8 bases are shared with TRBD2. V lost 5 bases and J lost 3; bases outside the gene matches: 4. The germline V gene encodes CDR1 SGHTA and CDR2 FQGNSA. The CDR3 is 14 amino acids. The chain's CDR3 is CASSPGLATDTQYF. The CDR3 nucleotides read TGTGCCAGCAGCCCCGGACTAGCAACAGATACGCAGTATTTT.

The gene calls are TRBV11-2 and TRBJ2-3, with 7 bases that match TRBD2. Per the germline V gene, CDR1 is SGHAT and CDR2 is FQNNGV. With V trimmed by 4 bases and J by 2 bases, 12 bases remained unmatched. The CDR3 length is 17 residues. The CDR3 loop reads CASSSIGTGGPTDTQYF. The CDR3 region has the DNA TGTGCCAGCAGCTCGATTGGAACGGGGGGACCCACAGATACGCAGTATTTT.

The rearrangement uses TRBV15 and TRBJ1-1, with D unclear. The CDR3 contains 14 residues. CDR1 is LNHNV, CDR2 YYDKDF, per germline (reference sequence). The V end was cut by 1 base, the J end by 0 bases, with 6 bases between. The CDR3 loop is CATSRVFMNTEAFF. CDR3 coding DNA: TGTGCCACCAGCAGAGTTTTCATGAACACTGAAGCTTTCTTT.

The V gene is TRBV21-1, the J gene TRBJ2-7; the table's D call of TRBD2 was not tested on the DNA. TRBV21-1 is assigned pseudogene status. CDR3 length: 14 residues. CDR3 in amino acids: CASTRDCSSYEQYF. The CDR3 DNA reads as TGTGCCAGCACCCGGGACTGCAGCTCCTACGAGCAGTACTTC.

CDR3 residues: CASSLVVRDYEQYF. The CDR3, as DNA: TGTGCCAGCAGCTTAGTGGTCCGGGACTACGAGCAGTACTTC. The chain uses TRBV11-2 and TRBJ2-7; maybe TRBD2 (5 bases). Germline CDR1 and CDR2: SGHAT and FQNNGV. With 1 base removed from V and 3 bases from J, the gap between germline ends came to 10 bases. The CDR3 contains 14 residues.

The chain carries TRBV6-1 and TRBJ1-5, with unresolved D. Trimming removed 5 bases from V and 6 bases from J, with 8 bases in between. CDR1 is MNHNS, CDR2 SASEGT, per germline. The CDR3 contains 12 residues. In nucleotides, the CDR3 is TGTGCCAGCAGTTCATTTAGTCAGCCCCAGCATTTT. Protein: CASSSFSQPQHF.

This clone rates as medium-sized. This chain connects TRBV27 to TRBJ1-5; TRBD1 might be the D (6 bases). Germline CDR1 is MNHEY and CDR2 is SMNVEV (reference sequence). This CDR3 comprises 11 residues. V lost 11 bases, J lost 3 bases, and 8 bases lay in between. The CDR3 spells CAAGANQPQHF. In DNA form, the CDR3 reads TGTGCCGCAGGGGCCAATCAGCCCCAGCATTTT.

The genes are TRBV5-4 and TRBJ1-1, with D unclear. CDR3 length equals 13 residues. V lost 1 base and J 0 bases, leaving 4 bases between the germline ends. The germline gives CDR1 SGHNT, CDR2 YYREEE (reference sequence). As DNA, the CDR3 is TGTGCCAGCAGCTTGCGTCTGAACACTGAAGCTTTCTTT. This translates into CASSLRLNTEAFF.

V usage is TRBV6-1 and J usage is TRBJ1-2; D is uncertain. Germline-derived CDR1 and CDR2 are MNHNS and SASEGT. V gave up 9 bases and J gave up 4 bases, with 21 bases separating them. This CDR3 contains 15 residues. In DNA, the CDR3 is TGTGCCAGTGCCTTGAAAATGTGGGAGGCCTATGGCTACACCTTC. Its translation: CASALKMWEAYGYTF.

This clone came up once. The chain combines TRBV7-2 with TRBJ1-2; 10 bases match TRBD1. The CDR3 has 15 amino acids. Unmatched junction bases numbered 7, after V lost 5 bases and J lost 4 bases. Germline CDR1 SGHTA, CDR2 FQGNSA. DNA for the CDR3: TGTGCCAGCAGCCCGCGGGACAGGGGATTCTATGGCTACACCTTC. This translates into CASSPRDRGFYGYTF.

The chain recombines TRBV12-5 with TRBJ2-2, with D tentatively TRBD1 (5 bases). The germline gives CDR1 LGHNT, CDR2 FRNRAP. Trimming took 1 base from V and 8 from J, leaving 14 bases between them. The CDR3 is made up of 15 amino acids. CDR3: CASGLGQPRMGELFF. CDR3 DNA sequence: TGTGCTAGTGGTTTGGGACAGCCTAGGATGGGGGAGCTGTTTTTT.

This clone is labeled as medium-sized. This chain links TRBV7-2 with TRBJ2-3; D gene ambiguous. This CDR3 contains 14 residues. V was pared by 4 bases and J by 2 bases, with 10 bases between. Germline loops: CDR1 SGHTA, CDR2 FQGNSA. The CDR3 loop is CASSSITSTDTQYF. CDR3 in DNA: TGTGCCAGCAGCTCAATTACATCCACAGATACGCAGTATTTT.

This clone was detected a few times. V and J are TRBV10-3 and TRBJ2-7; 12 bases map to TRBD1. The CDR3 is made up of 13 amino acids. V was clipped by 6 bases and J by 6 bases; unmatched bases: 3. The germline V gene encodes CDR1 ENHRY and CDR2 SYGVKD. CDR3 protein: CAIRPGQGAEQYF. In nucleotides, the CDR3 is TGTGCCATCAGGCCGGGACAGGGGGCCGAGCAGTACTTC.

V gene TRBV6-6 combines with J gene TRBJ1-1, with D perhaps TRBD1 (5 bases). V was clipped by 2 bases and J by 1 base, with 8 bases between them. Germline V gene sequence: CDR1 MNHNY, CDR2 SVGAGI (reference sequence). The CDR3 sequence is 14 residues long. This CDR3 reads CASSYTTENTEAFF. The DNA for the CDR3 is TGTGCCAGCAGTTACACGACAGAGAACACTGAAGCTTTCTTT.

The V call is TRBV6-5, the J call TRBJ2-7; 8 bases agree with TRBD1. The CDR3 extends over 14 amino acids. Germline CDR1 reads MNHEY; CDR2 reads SVGAGI. V gave up 5 bases and J gave up 4 bases; unmatched junction bases: 7. The DNA of the CDR3 is TGTGCCAGCAGTCCAGACAGGGGCGCTTACGAGCAGTACTTC. Translated: CASSPDRGAYEQYF.